The clone carrying this T cell receptor (beta chain) occurred once. V shed 1 base and J 4 bases; nucleotides not matched to a gene: 15. The CDR3 has 19 amino acids. Germline assignment: CDR1 SGHTA and CDR2 FQGTGA. This entry is derived from a study of blood T cell repertoires in COVID-19. About the study: Acute and convalescent COVID-19 specimens originated in the United States, Italy and Spain. From T cells, B-cell-depleted T cells, or PBMCs came the material, which was cDNA or gDNA.

TCRdb's table, derived via immunoSEQ multiplex PCR, lists solely in-frame clones and lacks some. Of approximately 250,000 clones in the sample, around nine tenths were seen once. The chain recombines TRBV7-3 with TRBJ2-3, with TRBD2 matching 9 bases. This TCR came from a man aged 40-49 years with active or convalescent COVID-19. The source material was peripheral blood. CDR3 protein: CASSLRRSGGDLGPDTQYF. The DNA for the CDR3 is TGTGCCAGCAGCTTAAGGCGTAGCGGGGGTGACCTAGGTCCAGATACGCAGTATTTT. Drawing the rest from reference TRBV7-3 and TRBJ2-3, the complete variable domain is GAGVSQTPSNKVTEKGKYVELRCDPISGHTALYWYRQSLGQGPEFLIYFQGTGAADDSGLPNDRFFAVRPEGSVSTLKIQRTERGDSAVYLCASSLRRSGGDLGPDTQYFGPGTRLTVL.